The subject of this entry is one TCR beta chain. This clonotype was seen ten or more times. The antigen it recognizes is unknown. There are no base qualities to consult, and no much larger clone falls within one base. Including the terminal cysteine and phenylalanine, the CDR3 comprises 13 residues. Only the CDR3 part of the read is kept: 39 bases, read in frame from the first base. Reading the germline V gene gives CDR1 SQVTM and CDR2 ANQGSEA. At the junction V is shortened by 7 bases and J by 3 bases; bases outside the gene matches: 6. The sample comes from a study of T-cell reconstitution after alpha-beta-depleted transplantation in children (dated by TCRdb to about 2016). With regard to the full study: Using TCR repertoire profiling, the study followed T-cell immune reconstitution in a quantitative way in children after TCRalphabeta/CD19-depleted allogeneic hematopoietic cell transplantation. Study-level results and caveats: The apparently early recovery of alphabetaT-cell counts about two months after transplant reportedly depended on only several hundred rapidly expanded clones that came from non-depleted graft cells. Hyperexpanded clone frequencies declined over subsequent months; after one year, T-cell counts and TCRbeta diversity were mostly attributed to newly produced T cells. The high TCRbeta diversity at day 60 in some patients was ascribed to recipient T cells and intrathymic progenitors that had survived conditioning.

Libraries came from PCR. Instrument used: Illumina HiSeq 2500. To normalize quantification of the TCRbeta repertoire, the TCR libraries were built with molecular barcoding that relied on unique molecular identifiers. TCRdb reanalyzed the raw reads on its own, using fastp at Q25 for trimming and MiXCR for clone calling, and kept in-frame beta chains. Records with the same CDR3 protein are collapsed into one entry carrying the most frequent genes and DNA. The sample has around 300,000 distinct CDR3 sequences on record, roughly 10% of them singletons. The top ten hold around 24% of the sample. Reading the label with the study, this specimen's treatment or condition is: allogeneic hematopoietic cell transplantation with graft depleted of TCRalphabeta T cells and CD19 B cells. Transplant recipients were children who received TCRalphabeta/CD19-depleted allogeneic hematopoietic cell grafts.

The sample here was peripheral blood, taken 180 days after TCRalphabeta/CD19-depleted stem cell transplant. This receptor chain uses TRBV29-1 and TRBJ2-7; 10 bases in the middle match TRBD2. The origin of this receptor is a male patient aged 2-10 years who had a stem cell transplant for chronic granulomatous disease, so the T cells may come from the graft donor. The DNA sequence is TGCAGCGACGGGGGACTAGCGAACTACGAGCAGTACTTC. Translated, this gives CSDGGLANYEQYF.